The entry that follows covers one T cell receptor (beta chain) sequence. This table comes from immunoSEQ multiplex PCR, and its TCRdb copy is limited to in-frame clones, with some not included. The sample holds about 74,000 clones, about 90% seen once. Germline CDR1 reads SGHAT; CDR2 reads FQNNGV. V gave up 4 bases and J gave up 7 bases; unmatched junction bases: 8. The CDR3 runs to 15 residues. These data are taken from a study of blood T cell repertoires in COVID-19. The specimen sequenced was peripheral blood. This receptor was taken from a woman aged 45 to 65 in a cohort sampled during active COVID-19. V is TRBV11-2 and J is TRBJ2-2, with 8 bases that match TRBD2. For the CDR3, the DNA is TGTGCCAGCAGCTCCAGGACGGGAGGGTACGGGGAGCTGTTTTTT. It codes for CASSSRTGGYGELFF. The variable domain in full, with the rest retrieved from reference TRBV11-2 and TRBJ2-2, is EAGVAQSPRYKIIEKRQSVAFWCNPISGHATLYWYQQILGQGPKLLIQFQNNGVVDDSQLPKDRFSAERLKGVDSTLKIQPAKLEDSAVYLCASSSRTGGYGELFFGEGSRLTVL.